This T cell receptor (beta chain) was documented in a study of prognosis after radiotherapy for stage I lung cancer. CDR3 of TCR beta was amplified from genomic DNA via a two-round multiplex PCR. First-round PCR employed TRBV- and TRBJ-specific primers for each gene. In TCRdb, the multiplex PCR reads were re-called with MiXCR into one record per CDR3 protein. The profile shows about 26,000 distinct CDR3 sequences, around 30% of them singletons. Ten or more counts support this clonotype. Its target is unknown. Points from the study as a whole: The authors reported that TRBV and TRBJ gene usage differed between patients with and without metastases. Compared with a median of about 10,000 beforehand, unique TCR clone counts dropped to about 6,200 after stereotactic body radiation therapy.

This CDR3 is built from 15 residues. Trimming cost V 4 bases and J 8 bases, with 17 bases left between them. Germline V gives CDR1 MNHEY, CDR2 SMNVEV (reference sequence). Blood, 5.5 to 7.5 milliliters, was collected at each of two time points. The TCR sequence derives from a donor over 45 with non-small cell lung cancer. This chain connects TRBV27 to TRBJ1-4, with unresolved D. Sequencing used PBMCs, obtained before or after stereotactic body radiation therapy (not recorded which). CDR3 residues: CASSSRPDLQEKLFF. CDR3 in DNA: TGTGCCAGCAGTTCCCGTCCGGACCTACAAGAAAAACTGTTTTTT.